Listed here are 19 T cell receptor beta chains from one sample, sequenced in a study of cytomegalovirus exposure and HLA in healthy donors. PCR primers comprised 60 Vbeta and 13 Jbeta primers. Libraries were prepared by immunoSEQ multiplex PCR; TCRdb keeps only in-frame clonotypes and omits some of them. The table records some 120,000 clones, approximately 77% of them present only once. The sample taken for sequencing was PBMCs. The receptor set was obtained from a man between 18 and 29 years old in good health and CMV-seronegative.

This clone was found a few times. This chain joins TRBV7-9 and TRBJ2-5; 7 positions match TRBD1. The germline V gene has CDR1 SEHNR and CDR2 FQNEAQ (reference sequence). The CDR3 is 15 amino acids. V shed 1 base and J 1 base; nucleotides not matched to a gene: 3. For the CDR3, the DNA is TGTGCCAGCAGCTTAGGGGGACAGATCCAAGAGACCCAGTACTTC. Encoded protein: CASSLGGQIQETQYF.

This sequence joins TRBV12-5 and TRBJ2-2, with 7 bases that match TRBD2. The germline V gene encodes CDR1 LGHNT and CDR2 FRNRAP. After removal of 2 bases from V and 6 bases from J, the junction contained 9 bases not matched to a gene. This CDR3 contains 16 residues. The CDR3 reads CASGLRAGAGSGELFF. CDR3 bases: TGTGCTAGTGGTTTGCGGGCGGGAGCGGGATCCGGGGAGCTGTTTTTT.

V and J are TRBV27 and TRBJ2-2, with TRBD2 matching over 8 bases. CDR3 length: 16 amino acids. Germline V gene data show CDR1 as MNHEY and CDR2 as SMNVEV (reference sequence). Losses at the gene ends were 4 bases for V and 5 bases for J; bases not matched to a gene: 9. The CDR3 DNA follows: TGTGCCAGCAGTTCTATTGGACTAGCAGAGACCGGGGAGCTGTTTTTT. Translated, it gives CASSSIGLAETGELFF.

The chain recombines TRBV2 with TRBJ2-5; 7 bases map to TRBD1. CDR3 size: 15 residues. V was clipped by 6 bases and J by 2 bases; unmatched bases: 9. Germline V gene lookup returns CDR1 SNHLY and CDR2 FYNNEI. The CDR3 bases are TGTGCCAGCAGATCCCTCTTGGGACAGCAAGAGACCCAGTACTTC. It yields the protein CASRSLLGQQETQYF.

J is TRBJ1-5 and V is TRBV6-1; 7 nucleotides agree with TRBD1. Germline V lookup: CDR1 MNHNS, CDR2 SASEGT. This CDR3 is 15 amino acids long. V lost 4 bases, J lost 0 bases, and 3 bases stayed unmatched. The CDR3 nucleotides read TGTGCCAGCAGTGGACAGGGAACTAGCAATCAGCCCCAGCATTTT. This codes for CASSGQGTSNQPQHF.

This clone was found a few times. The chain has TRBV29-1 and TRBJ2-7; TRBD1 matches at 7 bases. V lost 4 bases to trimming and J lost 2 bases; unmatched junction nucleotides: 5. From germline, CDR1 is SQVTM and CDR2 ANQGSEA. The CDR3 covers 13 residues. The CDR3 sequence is CSVGQGDPYEQYF. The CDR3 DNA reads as TGCAGCGTTGGTCAGGGGGACCCCTACGAGCAGTACTTC.

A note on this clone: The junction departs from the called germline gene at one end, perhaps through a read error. The CDR3 DNA reads TGTGCCAGCAGGGAAGGGGGCAGGAATGAAAAACTGTTTTTT. It specifies CASREGGRNEKLFF. This chain joins TRBV2 and TRBJ1-4; 7 bases map to TRBD1. Germline V gene sequence: CDR1 SNHLY, CDR2 FYNNEI. The CDR3 has 14 amino acids.

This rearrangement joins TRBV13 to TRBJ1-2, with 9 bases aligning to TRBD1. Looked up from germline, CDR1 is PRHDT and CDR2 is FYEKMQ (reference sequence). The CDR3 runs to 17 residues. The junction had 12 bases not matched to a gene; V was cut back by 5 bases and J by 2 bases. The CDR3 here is CASSLESTGGGNYGYTF. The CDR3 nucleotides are TGTGCCAGCAGCCTCGAATCGACAGGGGGAGGCAACTATGGCTACACCTTC.

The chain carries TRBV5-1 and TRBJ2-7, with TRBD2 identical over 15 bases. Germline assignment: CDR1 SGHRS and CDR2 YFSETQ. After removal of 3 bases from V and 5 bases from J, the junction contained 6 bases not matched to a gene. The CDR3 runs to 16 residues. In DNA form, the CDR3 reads TGCGCCAGCAGCTCGGGGGGACTAGCGGGGGGCCACGAGCAGTACTTC. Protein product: CASSSGGLAGGHEQYF.

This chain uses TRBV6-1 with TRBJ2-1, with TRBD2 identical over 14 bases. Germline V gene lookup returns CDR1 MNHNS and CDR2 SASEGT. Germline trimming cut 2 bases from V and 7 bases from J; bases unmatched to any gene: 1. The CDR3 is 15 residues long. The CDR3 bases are TGTGCCAGCAGTGAAAGGACTAGCGGGGGGAATGAGCAGTTCTTC. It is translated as CASSERTSGGNEQFF.

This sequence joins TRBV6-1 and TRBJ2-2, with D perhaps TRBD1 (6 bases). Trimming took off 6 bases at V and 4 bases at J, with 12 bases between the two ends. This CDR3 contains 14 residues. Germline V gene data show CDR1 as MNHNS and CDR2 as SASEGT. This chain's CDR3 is CASRLLQGTGELFF. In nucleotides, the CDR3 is TGTGCCAGCAGACTGTTACAGGGCACCGGGGAGCTGTTTTTT.

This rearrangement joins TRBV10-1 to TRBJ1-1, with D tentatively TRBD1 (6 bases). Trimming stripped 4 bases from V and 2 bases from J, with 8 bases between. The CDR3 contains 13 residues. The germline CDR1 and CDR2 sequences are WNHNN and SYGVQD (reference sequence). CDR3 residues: CASSAQGNTEAFF. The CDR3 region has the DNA TGCGCCAGCAGTGCACAGGGAAACACTGAAGCTTTCTTT.

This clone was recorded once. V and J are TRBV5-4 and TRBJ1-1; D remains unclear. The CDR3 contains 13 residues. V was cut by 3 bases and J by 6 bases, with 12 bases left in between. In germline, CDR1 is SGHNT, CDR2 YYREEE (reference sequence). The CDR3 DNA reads TGTGCCAGCAGCTCGTTCCAAGAGGCTGAAGCTTTCTTT. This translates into CASSSFQEAEAFF.

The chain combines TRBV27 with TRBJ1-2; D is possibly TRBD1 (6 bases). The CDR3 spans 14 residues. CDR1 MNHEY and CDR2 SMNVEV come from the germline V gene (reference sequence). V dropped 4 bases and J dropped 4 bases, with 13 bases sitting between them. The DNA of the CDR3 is TGTGCCAGCAGTTCGCACCCGGACAGCTATGGCTACACCTTC. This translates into CASSSHPDSYGYTF.

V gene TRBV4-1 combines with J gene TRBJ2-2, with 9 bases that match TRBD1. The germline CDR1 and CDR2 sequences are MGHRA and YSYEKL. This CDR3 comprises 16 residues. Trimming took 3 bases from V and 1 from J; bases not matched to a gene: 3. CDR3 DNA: TGCGCCAGCAGCCACGGACAGGGGAAGAACACCGGGGAGCTGTTTTTT. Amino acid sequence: CASSHGQGKNTGELFF.

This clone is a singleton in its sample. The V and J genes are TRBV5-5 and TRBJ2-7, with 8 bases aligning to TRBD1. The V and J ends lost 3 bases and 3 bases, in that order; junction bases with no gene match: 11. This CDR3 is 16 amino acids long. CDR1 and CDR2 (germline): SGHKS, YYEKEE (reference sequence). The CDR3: CASSSLGQVIIYEQYF. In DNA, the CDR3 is TGTGCCAGCAGCTCGTTGGGACAGGTCATCATCTACGAGCAGTACTTC.

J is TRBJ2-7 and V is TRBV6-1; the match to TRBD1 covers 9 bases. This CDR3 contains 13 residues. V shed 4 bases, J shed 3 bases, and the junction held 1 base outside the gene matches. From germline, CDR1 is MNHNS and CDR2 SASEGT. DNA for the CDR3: TGTGCCAGCAGTGCGACAGGGGGCTACGAGCAGTACTTC. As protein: CASSATGGYEQYF.

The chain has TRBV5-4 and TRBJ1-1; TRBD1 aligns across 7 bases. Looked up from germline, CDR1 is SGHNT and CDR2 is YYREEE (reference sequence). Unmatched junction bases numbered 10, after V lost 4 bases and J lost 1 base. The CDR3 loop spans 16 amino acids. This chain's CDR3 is CASSPPLTGSNTEAFF. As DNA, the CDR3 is TGTGCCAGCAGCCCACCTCTGACAGGGTCGAACACTGAAGCTTTCTTT.

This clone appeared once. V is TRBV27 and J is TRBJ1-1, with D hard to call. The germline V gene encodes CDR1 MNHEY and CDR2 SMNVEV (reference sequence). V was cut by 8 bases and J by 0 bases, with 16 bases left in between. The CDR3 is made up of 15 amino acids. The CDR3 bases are TGTGCCAGCCGGGGTCAGGCTAATATGAACACTGAAGCTTTCTTT. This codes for CASRGQANMNTEAFF.